This paragraph covers one TCR beta chain sequence. Its antigen is as yet unknown. The sample is drawn from a study of cytomegalovirus exposure and HLA in healthy donors. The primer mix had 60 Vbeta and 13 Jbeta primers. Data came from immunoSEQ multiplex PCR; TCRdb stores just in-frame clones and leaves some out. The table includes approximately 82,000 clones, around 81% detected once. Study findings and constraints: Some TCR beta chains (roughly 150 of them) were listed as cytomegalovirus-associated. The authors later found HLA-associated TCR beta chains more clonally expanded than equally common others.

The clonotype was recovered from a man aged 40-55 years in good health and CMV-seronegative. The sample comprised PBMCs.

This CDR3 reads CSVESQLFTEAFF. The CDR3 DNA follows: TGCAGCGTTGAAAGTCAACTCTTCACTGAAGCTTTCTTT. This chain connects TRBV29-1 to TRBJ1-1; no firm D call. The CDR3 spans 13 residues. Looked up from germline, CDR1 is SQVTM and CDR2 is ANQGSEA. Trimming left V 2 bases short and J 4 bases short, with 11 bases between.